The subject of this entry is one T cell receptor beta chain. The antigen remains unidentified. Germline lookup yields CDR1 LNHDA and CDR2 SQIVND (reference sequence). CDR3 size: 14 residues. With V trimmed by 6 bases and J by 7 bases, 7 bases remained unmatched. This record comes from a study of T cells after yellow fever vaccination. General observations from the study: The secondary T-cell response peaked on day 5, not day 15, but was weaker. Repertoires sorted by FACS could include abundant clonotypes that are contaminants from the bulk population.

One entry per CDR3 protein, called by TCRdb with MiXCR from the 5' RACE reads. The table includes hundreds of thousands of distinct CDR3 sequences, roughly an eighth detected once. Sequenced here: CD4+ T cells sorted from PBMCs, sampled 15 days after the yellow fever booster vaccination. This rearrangement joins TRBV19 to TRBJ1-5; 9 bases align to TRBD1. This receptor was obtained from a man between 18 and 35 years old who received the YFV17D yellow fever vaccine. CDR3 DNA sequence: TGTGCCAGTAGGGAACAGGGGGCTTACCAGCCCCAGCATTTT. This gives the protein CASREQGAYQPQHF.